The following is a T cell receptor (beta chain) sequence with its context. Its antigen remains unidentified. Germline loops: CDR1 SGHVS, CDR2 FNYEAQ. The CDR3 is 14 residues long. V gave up 5 bases and J gave up 4 bases; unmatched junction bases: 7. These data come from a study of CD8+ T cells in alopecia areata. Study conclusions and caveats: In blood and scalp, many expanded lesional clones persisted during tofacitinib. Lesional scalp exceeded normal scalp in clonality, especially in alopecia totalis/universalis. Tofacitinib significantly lowered scalp clonality and expanded CD8+ clones among the top 100.

Once RNA had been extracted, it was reverse transcribed into cDNA to act as the sequencing template. The repertoire was sequenced with immunoSEQ multiplex PCR; TCRdb's copy has only in-frame clones and lacks some. The sample has about 42,000 clones; just over 65% are singletons. Treatment described: oral pan-JAK inhibitor, 5-10 mg twice daily. Punch biopsies of lesional scalp, plus peripheral blood, were taken from alopecia areata patients. The TCR comes from a human donor with alopecia areata. The chain combines TRBV7-6 with TRBJ2-7; 8 positions agree with TRBD1. The sequencing here drew on CD8+ T cells sorted from blood, taken at week 4, from a patient treated with tofacitinib. CDR3 nucleotides: TGTGCCAGCAGCCCCGGGACAGGCGATTACGAGCAGTACTTC. Protein product: CASSPGTGDYEQYF. The full variable domain, completed using reference TRBV7-6 and TRBJ2-7, is GAGVSQSPRYKVTKRGQDVALRCDPISGHVSLYWYRQALGQGPEFLTYFNYEAQQDKSGLPNDRFSAERPEGSISTLTIQRTEQRDSAMYRCASSPGTGDYEQYFGPGTRLTVT.